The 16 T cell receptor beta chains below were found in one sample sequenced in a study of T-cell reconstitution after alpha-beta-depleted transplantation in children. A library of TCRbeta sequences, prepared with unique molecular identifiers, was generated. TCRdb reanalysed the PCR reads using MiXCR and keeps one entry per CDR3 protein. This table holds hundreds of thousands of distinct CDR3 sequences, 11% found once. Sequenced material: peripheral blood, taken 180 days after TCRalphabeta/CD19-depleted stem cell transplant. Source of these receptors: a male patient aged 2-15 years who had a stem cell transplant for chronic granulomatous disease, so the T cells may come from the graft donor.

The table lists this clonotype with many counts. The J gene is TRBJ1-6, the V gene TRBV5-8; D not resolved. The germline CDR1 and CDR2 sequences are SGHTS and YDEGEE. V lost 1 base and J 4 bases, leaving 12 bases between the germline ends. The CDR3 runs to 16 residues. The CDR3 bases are TGTGCCAGCAGCTTGCTTCTGGGAAAATATAATTCACCCCTCCACTTT. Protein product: CASSLLLGKYNSPLHF.

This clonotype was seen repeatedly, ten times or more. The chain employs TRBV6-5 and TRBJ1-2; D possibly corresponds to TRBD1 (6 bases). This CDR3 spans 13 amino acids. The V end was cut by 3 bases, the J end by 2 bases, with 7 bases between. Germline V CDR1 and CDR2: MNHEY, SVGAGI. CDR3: CASSYDRNYGYTF. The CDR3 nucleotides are TGTGCCAGCAGTTATGACAGGAACTATGGCTACACCTTC.

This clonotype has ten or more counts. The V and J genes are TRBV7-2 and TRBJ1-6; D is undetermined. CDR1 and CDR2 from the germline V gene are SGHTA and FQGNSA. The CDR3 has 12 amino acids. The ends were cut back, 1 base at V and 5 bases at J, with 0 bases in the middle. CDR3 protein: CASSLDNSPLHF. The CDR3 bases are TGTGCCAGCAGCTTAGATAATTCACCCCTCCACTTT.

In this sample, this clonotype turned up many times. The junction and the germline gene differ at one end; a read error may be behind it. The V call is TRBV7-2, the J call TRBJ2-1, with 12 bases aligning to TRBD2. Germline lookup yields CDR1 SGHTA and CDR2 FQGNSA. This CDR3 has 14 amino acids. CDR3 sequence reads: CASSPSSGGVLEIF. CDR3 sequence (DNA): TGTGCCAGCAGCCCTTCTAGCGGGGGGGTGTTGGAGATCTTC. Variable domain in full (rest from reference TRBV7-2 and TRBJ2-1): GAGVSQSPSNKVTEKGKDVELRCDPISGHTALYWYRQSLGQGLEFLIYFQGNSAPDKSGLPSDRFSAERTGGSVSTLTIQRTQQEDSAVYLCASSPSSGGVLEIFGPGTRLTVL.

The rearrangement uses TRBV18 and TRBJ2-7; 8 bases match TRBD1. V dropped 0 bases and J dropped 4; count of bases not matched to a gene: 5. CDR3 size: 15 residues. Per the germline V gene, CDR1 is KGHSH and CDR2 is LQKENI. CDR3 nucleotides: TGTGCCAGCTCACCACCGCAGGGGGCGCTTTACGAGCAGTACTTC. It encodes CASSPPQGALYEQYF.

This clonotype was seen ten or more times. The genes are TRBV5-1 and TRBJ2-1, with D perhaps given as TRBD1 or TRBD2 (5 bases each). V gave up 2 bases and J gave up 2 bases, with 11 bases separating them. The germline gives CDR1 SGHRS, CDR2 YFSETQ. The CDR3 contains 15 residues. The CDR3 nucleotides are TGCGCCAGCAGCTTCCGGGACGGGGCCTACAATGAGCAGTTCTTC. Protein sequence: CASSFRDGAYNEQFF.

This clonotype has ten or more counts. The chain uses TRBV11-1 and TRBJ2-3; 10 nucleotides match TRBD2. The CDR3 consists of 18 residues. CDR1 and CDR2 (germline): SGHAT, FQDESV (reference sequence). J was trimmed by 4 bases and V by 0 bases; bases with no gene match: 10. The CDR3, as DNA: TGTGCCAGCAGCTTAGCGCGGGCTAGCGGGGGCCTTGCAGATACGCAGTATTTT. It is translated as CASSLARASGGLADTQYF.

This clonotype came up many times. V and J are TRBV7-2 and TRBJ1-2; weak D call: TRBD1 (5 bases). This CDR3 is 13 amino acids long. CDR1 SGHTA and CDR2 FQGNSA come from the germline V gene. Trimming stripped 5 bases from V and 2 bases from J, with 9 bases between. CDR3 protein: CASSRGRNYGYTF. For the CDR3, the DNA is TGTGCCAGCAGCAGGGGCCGAAACTATGGCTACACCTTC.

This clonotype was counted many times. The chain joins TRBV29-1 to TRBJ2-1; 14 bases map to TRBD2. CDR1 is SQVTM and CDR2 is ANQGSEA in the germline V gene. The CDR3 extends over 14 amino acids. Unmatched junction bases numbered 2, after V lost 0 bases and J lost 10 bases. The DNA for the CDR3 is TGCAGCGTTGAAGATTGGACTAGCGGGGGGGAGCAGTTCTTC. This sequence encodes CSVEDWTSGGEQFF.

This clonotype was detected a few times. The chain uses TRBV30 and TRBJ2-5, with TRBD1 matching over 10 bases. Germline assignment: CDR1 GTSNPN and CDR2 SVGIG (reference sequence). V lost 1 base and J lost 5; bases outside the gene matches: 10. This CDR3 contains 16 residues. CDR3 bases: TGTGCCTGGAGTGGATATCCGGGACAGGGGCGGGAGACCCAGTACTTC. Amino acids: CAWSGYPGQGRETQYF.

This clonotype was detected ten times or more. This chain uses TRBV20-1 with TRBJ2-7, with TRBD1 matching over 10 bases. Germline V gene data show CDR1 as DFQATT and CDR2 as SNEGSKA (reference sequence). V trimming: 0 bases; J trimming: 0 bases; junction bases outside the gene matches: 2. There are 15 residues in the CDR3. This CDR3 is CSARDRTGGSYEQYF. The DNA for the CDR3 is TGCAGTGCTAGAGACCGGACAGGGGGCTCCTACGAGCAGTACTTC.

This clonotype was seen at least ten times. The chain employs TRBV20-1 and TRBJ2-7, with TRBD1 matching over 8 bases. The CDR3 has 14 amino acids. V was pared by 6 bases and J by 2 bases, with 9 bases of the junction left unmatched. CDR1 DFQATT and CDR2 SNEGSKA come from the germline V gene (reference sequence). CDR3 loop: CSATDRERTYEQYF. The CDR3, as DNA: TGCAGTGCAACGGACAGGGAGAGGACCTACGAGCAGTACTTC.

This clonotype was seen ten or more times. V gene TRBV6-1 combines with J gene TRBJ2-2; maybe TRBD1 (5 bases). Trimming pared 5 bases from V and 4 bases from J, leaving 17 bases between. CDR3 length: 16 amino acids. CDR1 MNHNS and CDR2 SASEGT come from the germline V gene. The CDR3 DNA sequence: TGTGCCAGCAGTCAGACAGTCCGCGTCTCCACCGGGGAGCTGTTTTTT. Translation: CASSQTVRVSTGELFF.

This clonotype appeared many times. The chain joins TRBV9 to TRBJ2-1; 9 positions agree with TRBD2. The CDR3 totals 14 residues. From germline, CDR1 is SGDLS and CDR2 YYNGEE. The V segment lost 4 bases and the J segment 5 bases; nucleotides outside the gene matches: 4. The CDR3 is CASSSSGGHNEQFF. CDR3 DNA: TGTGCCAGCAGCTCCAGCGGGGGGCACAATGAGCAGTTCTTC.

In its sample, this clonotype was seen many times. CDR3 sequence reads: CSVSSGDANTGELFF. DNA of the CDR3: TGCAGCGTTAGTAGCGGGGACGCGAACACCGGGGAGCTGTTTTTT. This chain links TRBV29-1 with TRBJ2-2; 8 bases agree with TRBD2. V lost 5 bases to trimming and J lost 0 bases; unmatched junction nucleotides: 5. CDR3 size: 15 residues. Looked up from germline, CDR1 is SQVTM and CDR2 is ANQGSEA.

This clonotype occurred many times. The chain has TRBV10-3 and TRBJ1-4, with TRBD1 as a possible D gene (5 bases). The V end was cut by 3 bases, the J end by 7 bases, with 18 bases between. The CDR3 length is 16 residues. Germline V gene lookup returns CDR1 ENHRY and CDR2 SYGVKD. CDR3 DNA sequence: TGTGCCATCAGTGATTACCCCGGAGGGGCGAGTGAAAAACTGTTTTTT. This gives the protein CAISDYPGGASEKLFF.